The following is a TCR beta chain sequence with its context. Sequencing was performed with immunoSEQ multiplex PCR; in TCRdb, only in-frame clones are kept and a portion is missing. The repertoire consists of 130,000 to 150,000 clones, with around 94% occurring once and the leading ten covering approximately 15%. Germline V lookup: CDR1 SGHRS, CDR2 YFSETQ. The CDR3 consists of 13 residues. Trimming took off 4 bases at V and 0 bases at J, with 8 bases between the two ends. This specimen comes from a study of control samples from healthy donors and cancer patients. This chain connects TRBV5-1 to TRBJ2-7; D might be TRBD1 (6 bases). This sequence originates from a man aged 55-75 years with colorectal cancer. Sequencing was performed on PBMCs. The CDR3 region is CASSRDNSYEQYF. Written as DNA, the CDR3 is TGCGCCAGCAGCCGGGACAACTCCTACGAGCAGTACTTC.